Presented here are 20 T cell receptor beta chains from one specimen sequenced in a study of OX40 agonist ivuxolimab in advanced cancers. The protocol was immunoSEQ multiplex PCR, while the TCRdb copy is restricted to in-frame clones and leaves out a portion. The data show under 70,000 clones, with 86% seen just once and roughly 8.2% held by the top ten. Sequencing used CD4+ or CD8+ T cells sorted from blood, obtained in a trial of the OX40 agonist ivuxolimab. The receptors come from an adult with an advanced solid tumor such as melanoma, head and neck, liver or kidney cancer.

The chain recombines TRBV28 with TRBJ2-5; no reliable D call. The CDR3 is made up of 14 amino acids. V shed 3 bases and J shed 1 base, with 9 bases lying between them. In germline, CDR1 is MDHEN, CDR2 SYDVKM. CDR3 in amino acids: CASSLGGGQETQYF. CDR3 sequence (DNA): TGTGCCAGCAGTTTGGGTGGCGGCCAAGAGACCCAGTACTTC.

The chain combines TRBV5-1 with TRBJ2-5; 10 nucleotides line up with TRBD1. Germline trimming cut 7 bases from V and 5 bases from J; bases unmatched to any gene: 5. CDR3 length: 13 amino acids. Germline V gene data show CDR1 as SGHRS and CDR2 as YFSETQ. CDR3 in amino acids: CASRQGAQETQYF. The CDR3 DNA follows: TGCGCCAGCCGACAGGGGGCGCAGGAGACCCAGTACTTC. Supplemented by reference TRBV5-1 and TRBJ2-5, the full variable domain reads KAGVTQTPRYLIKTRGQQVTLSCSPISGHRSVSWYQQTPGQGLQFLFEYFSETQRNKGNFPGRFSGRQFSNSRSEMNVSTLELGDSALYLCASRQGAQETQYFGPGTRLLVL.

This sequence joins TRBV30 and TRBJ1-6, with 9 bases identical to TRBD1. The CDR3 spans 17 residues. Trimming removed 3 bases from V and 0 bases from J; junction bases left unmatched: 6. CDR1 GTSNPN and CDR2 SVGIG come from the germline V gene (reference sequence). DNA of the CDR3: TGTGCCTGGAGGGGGACAGGGTTTAGCTCCTATAATTCACCCCTCCACTTT. This translates into CAWRGTGFSSYNSPLHF.

The table lists this clone with a count of one. The chain is built from TRBV7-2 and TRBJ1-2; 9 bases are a match to TRBD1. The germline gives CDR1 SGHTA, CDR2 FQGNSA. Unmatched junction bases numbered 6, after V lost 2 bases and J lost 8 bases. The CDR3 consists of 14 residues. CDR3 region: CASSLKQGAGGYTF. The CDR3 DNA reads as TGTGCCAGCAGCTTAAAACAGGGGGCCGGCGGCTACACCTTC. Supplemented by reference TRBV7-2 and TRBJ1-2, the full variable domain reads GAGVSQSPSNKVTEKGKDVELRCDPISGHTALYWYRQSLGQGLEFLIYFQGNSAPDKSGLPSDRFSAERTGGSVSTLTIQRTQQEDSAVYLCASSLKQGAGGYTFGSGTRLTVV.

The CDR3 spells CASAQGYSSTDTQYF. CDR3 sequence (DNA): TGTGCCAGCGCTCAGGGATATTCTAGCACAGATACGCAGTATTTT. The chain has TRBV14 and TRBJ2-3; tentatively, D is TRBD1 (5 bases). Germline-derived CDR1 and CDR2 are SGHDN and FVKESK. Trimming stripped 8 bases from V and 0 bases from J, with 15 bases between. This CDR3 has 15 residues.

This clone was observed a handful of times. The genes are TRBV18 and TRBJ1-6; D is perhaps TRBD1 (5 bases). Germline loops: CDR1 KGHSH, CDR2 LQKENI. V lost 2 bases and J lost 10, with 15 bases in between. The CDR3 runs 15 residues. The DNA for the CDR3 is TGTGCCAGCTCACCAGCCGCAGGGAGTGGCTCACCCCTCCACTTT. Protein product: CASSPAAGSGSPLHF. Combining the CDR3 with reference TRBV18 and TRBJ1-6 gives the whole variable domain NAGVMQNPRHLVRRRGQEARLRCSPMKGHSHVYWYRQLPEEGLKFMVYLQKENIIDESGMPKERFSAEFPKEGPSILRIQQVVRGDSAAYFCASSPAAGSGSPLHFGNGTRLTVT.

The chain employs TRBV10-3 and TRBJ2-2; a weak D match, TRBD1 (6 bases). Trimming took off 8 bases at V and 2 bases at J, with 12 bases between the two ends. Germline lookup yields CDR1 ENHRY and CDR2 SYGVKD. The CDR3 runs 14 residues. CDR3 in amino acids: CAIGGQTNTGELFF. The CDR3 DNA is TGTGCCATCGGCGGACAGACAAACACCGGGGAGCTGTTTTTT.

The chain carries TRBV28 and TRBJ1-2; D is ambiguous. Germline CDR1 is MDHEN and CDR2 is SYDVKM. The CDR3 consists of 12 residues. The V end lost 7 bases, the J end lost 0 bases, and 6 bases lay between the germline ends. The CDR3 region has the DNA TGTGCCAGCACCAATTCTAACTATGGCTACACCTTC. Encoded protein: CASTNSNYGYTF.

The V call is TRBV5-1, the J call TRBJ2-1, with a weak D call TRBD1 (5 bases). There are 15 residues in the CDR3. The germline CDR1 and CDR2 sequences are SGHRS and YFSETQ. The germline V and J ends were trimmed by 0 bases and 7 bases, with 14 bases remaining between them. CDR3 amino acids: CASSLDNSPGNEQFF. CDR3 DNA sequence: TGCGCCAGCAGCTTGGACAACTCCCCAGGGAATGAGCAGTTCTTC.

The V and J genes are TRBV11-2 and TRBJ1-1; no clear D gene. The CDR3 contains 15 residues. Germline-derived CDR1 and CDR2 are SGHAT and FQNNGV. V lost 0 bases and J 1 base, leaving 9 bases between the germline ends. The CDR3 sequence is CASSLDPGGNTEAFF. The CDR3 bases are TGTGCCAGCAGCTTAGATCCGGGAGGGAACACTGAAGCTTTCTTT. Using reference TRBV11-2 and TRBJ1-1 for the parts outside the CDR3, the full variable domain is EAGVAQSPRYKIIEKRQSVAFWCNPISGHATLYWYQQILGQGPKLLIQFQNNGVVDDSQLPKDRFSAERLKGVDSTLKIQPAKLEDSAVYLCASSLDPGGNTEAFFGQGTRLTVV.

The rearrangement uses TRBV19 and TRBJ1-3; D gene uncertain. Germline CDR1 is LNHDA and CDR2 is SQIVND (reference sequence). V was trimmed by 0 bases and J by 4 bases, leaving 7 bases between them. The CDR3 is 14 amino acids. CDR3 DNA sequence: TGTGCCAGTAGTATAGACCCTTCAGGAAACACCATATATTTT. This codes for CASSIDPSGNTIYF.

The V and J genes are TRBV14 and TRBJ1-1; D remains ambiguous. V was clipped by 3 bases and J by 0 bases, with 17 bases between them. Germline V gives CDR1 SGHDN, CDR2 FVKESK. CDR3 length: 17 residues. The CDR3 bases are TGTGCCAGCAGCCAGCGAAATCTTGGGGTGGTGAACACTGAAGCTTTCTTT. Protein: CASSQRNLGVVNTEAFF.

The chain joins TRBV11-3 to TRBJ1-1, with D unclear. The CDR3 spans 13 residues. Germline V CDR1 and CDR2: SGHNT, YENEEA. The V gene lost 6 bases and the J gene lost 5 bases, with 13 bases spanning the gap. The CDR3, as DNA: TGTGCCAGCAGGGACCAACCGGGGACTGAAGCTTTCTTT. It codes for CASRDQPGTEAFF.

The chain recombines TRBV9 with TRBJ2-3; TRBD2 aligns across 8 bases. With 7 bases clipped from V and 0 bases from J, the junction kept 7 bases outside the gene matches. CDR3 length: 15 amino acids. In germline, CDR1 is SGDLS, CDR2 YYNGEE. This chain's CDR3 is CASGLSGTSTDTQYF. The CDR3 region has the DNA TGTGCCAGCGGGCTTAGCGGGACAAGCACAGATACGCAGTATTTT.

This sequence joins TRBV30 and TRBJ1-1; the D gene is possibly TRBD1 (5 bases). Germline values: CDR1 GTSNPN, CDR2 SVGIG (reference sequence). V shed 4 bases and J shed 1 base, with 10 bases lying between them. CDR3 length: 13 amino acids. The CDR3 sequence is CAWTLTGNTEAFF. The CDR3 nucleotides are TGTGCCTGGACCCTCACAGGGAACACTGAAGCTTTCTTT.

This clone was seen a handful of times. This rearrangement joins TRBV7-3 to TRBJ2-5; 8 positions match TRBD2. The CDR3 is 15 residues long. V dropped 5 bases and J dropped 2; count of bases not matched to a gene: 7. Germline values: CDR1 SGHTA, CDR2 FQGTGA. CDR3 DNA: TGTGCCAGCAGCCCCGGGGGGGATCGGCAAGAGACCCAGTACTTC. Protein sequence: CASSPGGDRQETQYF.

The rearrangement joins TRBV7-3 to TRBJ1-2; 7 positions match TRBD1. V shed 5 bases, J shed 3 bases, and the junction held 3 bases outside the gene matches. The CDR3 extends over 13 amino acids. Germline V gives CDR1 SGHTA, CDR2 FQGTGA. This CDR3 is CASSLGQYYGYTF. The DNA for the CDR3 is TGTGCCAGCAGCCTGGGACAGTACTATGGCTACACCTTC.

The chain uses TRBV7-3 and TRBJ2-2; D gene ambiguous. The CDR3 is 13 amino acids. Germline V gene data show CDR1 as SGHTA and CDR2 as FQGTGA. V lost 3 bases to trimming and J lost 5 bases, with 7 bases between them. The CDR3 region is CASSLGFTGELFF. CDR3 DNA sequence: TGTGCCAGCAGCTTGGGGTTTACCGGGGAGCTGTTTTTT.

DNA of the CDR3: TGTGCCAGCAGTCAAGAGGGGGTAAGCTACACCTTC. It yields the protein CASSQEGVSYTF. The chain employs TRBV6-1 and TRBJ1-2; TRBD1 is a possible D gene (6 bases). Deletions cut 5 bases from V and 9 bases from J, with 13 bases between. From germline, CDR1 is MNHNS and CDR2 SASEGT. The length of the CDR3 is 12 residues.

V is TRBV28 and J is TRBJ1-5, with D perhaps matching TRBD1 (5 bases). The CDR3 totals 14 residues. CDR1 and CDR2 (germline): MDHEN, SYDVKM. The V end was cut by 3 bases, the J end by 3 bases, with 9 bases between. The CDR3 sequence: CASSFGADNQPQHF. The CDR3 coding sequence is TGTGCCAGCAGTTTCGGGGCAGACAATCAGCCCCAGCATTTT.